These T cell receptor beta chains were read from a single sample in a study of shared clonotypes between healthy human individuals. Data came from immunoSEQ multiplex PCR; TCRdb stores just in-frame clones and leaves some out. The table has about 2 million clones, around 96% seen once. Sequenced: naive CD8+ T cells sorted from blood. Receptor source: a man younger than 35 in good health. The CDR3 runs from the conserved cysteine through the conserved F or W. Fields, in order: V gene, D gene, J gene, clone size, CDR3 protein, CDR3 DNA. D genes are given only for firm matches. Part of the rows lack a size; the others show once, few, many or a class for expanded clones.

v_gene: TRBV27; d_gene: -; j_gene: TRBJ2-6; abundance: -; CDR3aa: CASAKIGLLSSGANVLTF; CDR3nt: TGTGCCAGCGCCAAAATTGGACTGCTGTCCTCTGGGGCCAACGTCCTGACTTTC
v_gene: TRBV5-6; d_gene: TRBD1; j_gene: TRBJ2-2; abundance: -; CDR3aa: CASSLTTGAFANTGELFF; CDR3nt: TGTGCCAGCAGCTTGACGACAGGGGCCTTCGCGAACACCGGGGAGCTGTTTTTT
v_gene: TRBV27; d_gene: TRBD1; j_gene: TRBJ1-2; abundance: -; CDR3aa: CASRTLQGTYGYTF; CDR3nt: TGTGCCAGCAGGACGCTACAGGGGACCTATGGCTACACCTTC
v_gene: TRBV4-3; d_gene: -; j_gene: TRBJ2-7; abundance: -; CDR3aa: CASSPRAGGADEQYF; CDR3nt: TGCGCCAGCAGCCCCCGGGCCGGCGGGGCGGACGAGCAGTACTTC
v_gene: TRBV4-1; d_gene: TRBD1; j_gene: TRBJ1-2; abundance: -; CDR3aa: CASSRTGGLGANYGYTF; CDR3nt: TGCGCCAGCAGCCGGACAGGGGGTCTTGGAGCTAACTATGGCTACACCTTC
v_gene: TRBV4-1; d_gene: TRBD2; j_gene: TRBJ2-2; abundance: -; CDR3aa: CASSQDPSGAGELFF; CDR3nt: TGCGCCAGCAGCCAAGACCCTAGCGGGGCCGGGGAGCTGTTTTTT
v_gene: TRBV19; d_gene: -; j_gene: TRBJ1-2; abundance: -; CDR3aa: CASSPGLGPRSGYTF; CDR3nt: TGTGCCAGTAGTCCGGGACTGGGACCTCGGAGTGGCTACACCTTC
v_gene: TRBV28; d_gene: -; j_gene: TRBJ2-7; abundance: -; CDR3aa: CASSLWGSSSYEQYF; CDR3nt: TGTGCCAGCAGTTTATGGGGATCAAGCTCCTACGAGCAGTACTTC
v_gene: TRBV4-1; d_gene: -; j_gene: TRBJ1-2; abundance: -; CDR3aa: CASSEEGLDGYTF; CDR3nt: TGCGCCAGCAGCGAAGAGGGCCTGGATGGCTACACCTTC
v_gene: TRBV11-2; d_gene: -; j_gene: TRBJ2-7; abundance: once; CDR3aa: CASSLVTNSYEQYF; CDR3nt: TGTGCCAGCAGCTTAGTGACCAACTCCTACGAGCAGTACTTC
v_gene: TRBV7-9; d_gene: -; j_gene: TRBJ2-5; abundance: -; CDR3aa: CASSPPLGATQYF; CDR3nt: TGTGCCAGCAGCCCCCCCCTCGGGGCGACCCAGTACTTC
v_gene: TRBV27; d_gene: -; j_gene: TRBJ1-2; abundance: -; CDR3aa: CASSSGGYGYTF; CDR3nt: TGTGCCAGCAGTTCCGGAGGCTATGGCTACACCTTC
v_gene: TRBV30; d_gene: TRBD1; j_gene: TRBJ2-5; abundance: -; CDR3aa: CAWNQGAGETQYF; CDR3nt: TGTGCCTGGAATCAGGGGGCGGGGGAGACCCAGTACTTC
v_gene: TRBV7-9; d_gene: -; j_gene: TRBJ2-7; abundance: -; CDR3aa: CASSGDRAYEQYF; CDR3nt: TGTGCCAGCAGCGGGGACCGAGCCTACGAGCAGTACTTC
v_gene: TRBV9; d_gene: -; j_gene: TRBJ2-3; abundance: -; CDR3aa: CASSVGIVLSTDTQYF; CDR3nt: TGTGCCAGCAGCGTAGGAATAGTCCTTTCCACAGATACGCAGTATTTT
v_gene: TRBV12-5; d_gene: -; j_gene: TRBJ1-2; abundance: -; CDR3aa: CASGLGGTLYGYTF; CDR3nt: TGTGCTAGTGGTTTGGGCGGGACGCTCTATGGCTACACCTTC
v_gene: TRBV27; d_gene: -; j_gene: TRBJ2-7; abundance: -; CDR3aa: CASSWRELGEQYF; CDR3nt: TGTGCCAGCAGTTGGAGGGAACTGGGTGAGCAGTACTTC